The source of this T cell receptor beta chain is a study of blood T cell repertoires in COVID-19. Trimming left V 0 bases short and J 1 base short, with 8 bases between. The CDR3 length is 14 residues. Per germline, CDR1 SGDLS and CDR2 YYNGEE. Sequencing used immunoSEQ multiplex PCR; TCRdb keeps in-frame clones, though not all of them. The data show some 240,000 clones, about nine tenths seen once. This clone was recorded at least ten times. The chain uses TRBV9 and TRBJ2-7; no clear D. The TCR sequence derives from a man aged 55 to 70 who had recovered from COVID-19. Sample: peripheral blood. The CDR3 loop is CASSVEPVSYEQYF. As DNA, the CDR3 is TGTGCCAGCAGCGTAGAACCGGTTTCCTACGAGCAGTACTTC.